Detailed here is one T cell receptor beta chain. Its antigen remains unknown. These data originate in a study of shared clonotypes between healthy human individuals. V lost 4 bases and J lost 6; bases outside the gene matches: 10. CDR1 and CDR2 from the germline V gene are SGDLS and YYNGEE. The CDR3 covers 15 residues. Here immunoSEQ multiplex PCR was the method, and the copy in TCRdb shows in-frame clones only, minus some. The table has approximately 720,000 clones, roughly 94% seen once; the top ten hold 24%. General study points: Represented diversity, genetic and exposure-history alike, was limited by few donors.

CD45RO-negative cells were positively selected for CCR7, leaving out terminally differentiated effector memory CD45RA+ cells. The study enrolled healthy HIV-negative adults without recent acute infections or vaccinations as donors. The rearrangement links TRBV9 to TRBJ2-7, with 10 nucleotides matching TRBD1. The sequencing sample was made of naive CD8+ T cells sorted from blood. The TCR comes from a young man in good health. The CDR3 DNA sequence: TGTGCCAGCAGCCCCGGGACAGGGGCGCCAACCGAGCAGTACTTC. Translated: CASSPGTGAPTEQYF.